A selection of T cell receptor beta chains follows, all from one sample in a study of cytomegalovirus exposure and HLA in healthy donors. Sequencing was performed with immunoSEQ multiplex PCR; in TCRdb, only in-frame clones are kept and a portion is missing. Of more than 85,000 clones listed, 70% to 80% were seen once; the top ten hold around 5%. Sequencing was carried out using PBMCs. The receptors stem from a woman between 18 and 29 years old in good health and CMV-seropositive. CDR3s include the opening cysteine and the closing phenylalanine or tryptophan. D genes are given only for firm matches. Part of the rows lack a size; the others show once, few, many or a class for expanded clones.

D gene: TRBD2; V gene: TRBV5-4; clone size: -; J gene: TRBJ2-7; CDR3 protein: CASSLAGGVWGEQYF; CDR3 DNA: TGTGCCAGCAGCTTGGCGGGAGGGGTTTGGGGCGAGCAGTACTTC
D gene: TRBD1; V gene: TRBV25-1; clone size: -; J gene: TRBJ2-1; CDR3 protein: CATRTGSSSYNEQFF; CDR3 DNA: TGTGCCACCCGGACAGGGTCAAGCTCCTACAATGAGCAGTTCTTC
D gene: -; V gene: TRBV6-1; clone size: -; J gene: TRBJ2-3; CDR3 protein: CASSDSRDGATDTQYF; CDR3 DNA: TGTGCCAGCAGTGATTCGCGGGACGGTGCCACAGATACGCAGTATTTT
D gene: -; V gene: TRBV5-6; clone size: few; J gene: TRBJ2-1; CDR3 protein: CASSRVALNEQFF; CDR3 DNA: TGTGCCAGCAGCCGGGTAGCACTCAATGAGCAGTTCTTC
D gene: -; V gene: TRBV28; clone size: once; J gene: TRBJ1-2; CDR3 protein: CASSSLVGSANYGYTF; CDR3 DNA: TGTGCCAGCAGTTCCCTCGTGGGCTCGGCTAACTATGGCTACACCTTC
D gene: -; V gene: TRBV2; clone size: -; J gene: TRBJ2-7; CDR3 protein: CASSEARDYSYEQYF; CDR3 DNA: TGTGCCAGCAGTGAAGCTCGTGACTACTCCTACGAGCAGTACTTC
D gene: -; V gene: TRBV27; clone size: -; J gene: TRBJ2-2; CDR3 protein: CASSSPGSREAGELFF; CDR3 DNA: TGTGCCAGCAGTTCTCCGGGATCAAGGGAGGCCGGGGAGCTGTTTTTT
D gene: -; V gene: TRBV27; clone size: -; J gene: TRBJ1-1; CDR3 protein: CASSLSYSFMNTEAFF; CDR3 DNA: TGTGCCAGCAGTTTATCGTACAGCTTCATGAACACTGAAGCTTTCTTT
D gene: -; V gene: TRBV7-7; clone size: -; J gene: TRBJ2-1; CDR3 protein: CASSFGLVPYNEQFF; CDR3 DNA: TGTGCTAGCAGCTTCGGGTTGGTCCCCTACAATGAGCAGTTCTTC
D gene: -; V gene: TRBV7-2; clone size: -; J gene: TRBJ1-4; CDR3 protein: CASSLLGRVATNEKLFF; CDR3 DNA: TGTGCCAGCAGCTTATTAGGCAGGGTTGCAACTAATGAAAAACTGTTTTTT
D gene: TRBD2; V gene: TRBV7-3; clone size: once; J gene: TRBJ2-3; CDR3 protein: CASSPSGGYTDTQYF; CDR3 DNA: TGTGCCAGCAGCCCTAGCGGGGGATACACAGATACGCAGTATTTT
D gene: -; V gene: TRBV19; clone size: -; J gene: TRBJ2-7; CDR3 protein: CASSTLLGSSPYEQYF; CDR3 DNA: TGTGCCAGTAGTACTCTCCTCGGGTCAAGCCCCTACGAGCAGTACTTC
D gene: -; V gene: TRBV9; clone size: -; J gene: TRBJ2-7; CDR3 protein: CASSVTGIDEQYF; CDR3 DNA: TGTGCCAGCAGCGTCACAGGGATCGACGAGCAGTACTTC
D gene: TRBD1; V gene: TRBV28; clone size: -; J gene: TRBJ2-7; CDR3 protein: CASSEGTGFYEQYF; CDR3 DNA: TGTGCCAGCAGCGAGGGGACAGGATTTTACGAGCAGTACTTC
D gene: TRBD2; V gene: TRBV29-1; clone size: -; J gene: TRBJ2-7; CDR3 protein: CSVRTSGTKPYEQYF; CDR3 DNA: TGCAGCGTCCGGACTAGCGGGACTAAGCCCTACGAGCAGTACTTC
D gene: -; V gene: TRBV5-4; clone size: -; J gene: TRBJ2-3; CDR3 protein: CASSVTDTQYF; CDR3 DNA: TGTGCCAGCAGCGTAACAGATACGCAGTATTTT
D gene: -; V gene: TRBV18; clone size: -; J gene: TRBJ1-1; CDR3 protein: CASSPPGPDTEAFF; CDR3 DNA: TGTGCCAGCTCACCACCGGGGCCCGACACTGAAGCTTTCTTT
D gene: -; V gene: TRBV6-5; clone size: -; J gene: TRBJ2-3; CDR3 protein: CASTGSGFSTDTQYF; CDR3 DNA: TGTGCCAGCACCGGGTCGGGGTTTAGCACAGATACGCAGTATTTT
D gene: -; V gene: TRBV19; clone size: -; J gene: TRBJ2-7; CDR3 protein: CASTGTRESSEQYF; CDR3 DNA: TGTGCCAGTACCGGAACAAGGGAGAGTTCTGAGCAGTACTTC
D gene: TRBD1; V gene: TRBV28; clone size: many; J gene: TRBJ2-7; CDR3 protein: CASSFGDRPYEQYF; CDR3 DNA: TGTGCCAGCAGTTTTGGGGACAGACCCTACGAGCAGTACTTC
D gene: -; V gene: TRBV4-1; clone size: -; J gene: TRBJ1-5; CDR3 protein: CASSRVDRGDQPQHF; CDR3 DNA: TGCGCCAGCAGCCGGGTGGACAGAGGCGATCAGCCCCAGCATTTT
D gene: -; V gene: TRBV28; clone size: once; J gene: TRBJ1-1; CDR3 protein: CASIRGMNTEAFF; CDR3 DNA: TGTGCCAGCATCCGGGGGATGAACACTGAAGCTTTCTTT
D gene: TRBD2; V gene: TRBV28; clone size: -; J gene: TRBJ2-7; CDR3 protein: CASSLGLAGGRGDEQYF; CDR3 DNA: TGTGCCAGCAGTCTCGGACTAGCGGGAGGCCGGGGGGACGAGCAGTACTTC
D gene: TRBD1; V gene: TRBV5-8; clone size: -; J gene: TRBJ1-4; CDR3 protein: CASSPGQGREKLFF; CDR3 DNA: TGTGCCAGCAGCCCGGGACAGGGGCGTGAAAAACTGTTTTTT
D gene: TRBD2; V gene: TRBV7-6; clone size: -; J gene: TRBJ2-7; CDR3 protein: CASSLTAEREGVQYF; CDR3 DNA: TGTGCCAGCAGCTTAACGGCGGAGCGGGAGGGTGTGCAGTACTTC
D gene: TRBD1; V gene: TRBV27; clone size: -; J gene: TRBJ2-7; CDR3 protein: CASSLSPGGGHEQYF; CDR3 DNA: TGTGCCAGCAGTTTATCACCAGGGGGCGGCCACGAGCAGTACTTC